Listed here is a single T cell receptor beta chain. Germline V gene sequence: CDR1 SGDLS, CDR2 YYNGEE. This CDR3 is built from 14 residues. V was trimmed by 2 bases and J by 8 bases, leaving 14 bases between them. The data originate from a study of blood T cell repertoires in COVID-19. Study-wide context: There were acute and convalescent COVID-19 samples, and they came from the United States, Italy and Spain. From T cells, B-cell-depleted T cells, or PBMCs came the material, which was cDNA or gDNA.

In the authors' methods: Cell counts per sample came from amplifying reference gene primers. Assay: immunoSEQ multiplex PCR; the TCRdb copy retains only in-frame clones and omits some. V, J and clone size are taken as reported in that table, and D and trimming were inferred from the DNA itself. The data hold fewer than 120,000 clones, with over 65% observed a single time. This sequence originates from a woman aged 80 or older with acute or convalescent COVID-19. Sequencing was carried out using peripheral blood. The rearrangement links TRBV9 to TRBJ2-1; no firm D call. The CDR3 DNA sequence: TGTGCCAGCAGCGTTTTGGTATCCAGCGATGAGCAGTTCTTC. Its translation is CASSVLVSSDEQFF.